The clone carrying this T cell receptor beta chain was detected once. The data were obtained in a study of blood T cell repertoires in COVID-19. On the study more broadly: Spain, Italy and the United States supplied samples that represented acute and convalescent COVID-19. The analysed material was cDNA or gDNA that came from T cells, B-cell-depleted T cells, or PBMCs.

V was clipped by 1 base and J by 2 bases, with 7 bases between them. This CDR3 has 14 amino acids. Germline V gene lookup returns CDR1 LGHDT and CDR2 YNNKEL (reference sequence). Per the authors' pipeline: Reference gene primer amplification in the assay estimated nucleated cell counts. Some clones are missing from TCRdb's copy, which holds only in-frame ones; the method was immunoSEQ multiplex PCR. V and J calls and clone size come straight from that table; D and trimming were deduced from the DNA. The repertoire holds tens of thousands of clones, with roughly four fifths as singletons. The sequenced sample consisted of peripheral blood. The J gene is TRBJ2-3, the V gene TRBV3-1 (or the pseudogene TRBV3-2), with a weak D call TRBD1 (6 bases). The sequence derives from a man between 60 and 75 years old with active COVID-19. CDR3 amino acids: CASSQGTATDTQYF. In DNA, the CDR3 is TGTGCCAGCAGCCAAGGGACAGCCACAGATACGCAGTATTTT.